The present T cell receptor beta chain was sequenced within a study of blood T cell repertoires in COVID-19. As for the study in general: Donors in the United States, Italy and Spain gave samples during acute or convalescent COVID-19. PBMCs, B-cell-depleted T cells, or T cells provided the cDNA or gDNA that made up the material.

Per the germline V gene, CDR1 is MNHEY and CDR2 is SVGAGI. After removal of 6 bases from V and 6 bases from J, the junction contained 9 bases not matched to a gene. The CDR3 is made up of 15 amino acids. Seattle enrolled patients during active infection and tracked them longitudinally. Per the original methods: Estimation of nucleated cell counts was performed using reference gene primer amplification. Assay used: immunoSEQ multiplex PCR; TCRdb lists only in-frame clones, some missing. Clonal size and the V and J genes are those of that table, whereas D and trimming came from the DNA. The repertoire consists of 55,000 or so clones, with just under 90% occurring once and the leading ten covering more than 6%.

The TCR sequence derives from a woman in her sixties with COVID-19, enrolled during active disease. This chain connects TRBV6-5 to TRBJ1-5, with 9 bases that match TRBD1. The sequenced material came from peripheral blood. The CDR3 sequence is CASRVGTGSPQPQHF. The CDR3 nucleotides read TGTGCCAGCAGGGTTGGGACAGGGTCTCCTCAGCCCCAGCATTTT.